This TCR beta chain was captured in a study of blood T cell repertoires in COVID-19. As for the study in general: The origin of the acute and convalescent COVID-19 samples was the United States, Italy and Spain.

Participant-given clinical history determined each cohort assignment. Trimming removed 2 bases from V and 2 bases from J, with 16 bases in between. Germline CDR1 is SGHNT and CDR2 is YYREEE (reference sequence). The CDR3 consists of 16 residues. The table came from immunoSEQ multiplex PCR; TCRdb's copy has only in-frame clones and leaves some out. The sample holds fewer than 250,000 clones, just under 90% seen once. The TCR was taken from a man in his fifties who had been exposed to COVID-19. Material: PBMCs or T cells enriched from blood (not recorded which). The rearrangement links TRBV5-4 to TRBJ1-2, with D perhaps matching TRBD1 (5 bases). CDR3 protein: CASSLGRGVVNYGYTF. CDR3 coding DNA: TGTGCCAGCAGCTTAGGCCGGGGGGTGGTCAACTATGGCTACACCTTC.